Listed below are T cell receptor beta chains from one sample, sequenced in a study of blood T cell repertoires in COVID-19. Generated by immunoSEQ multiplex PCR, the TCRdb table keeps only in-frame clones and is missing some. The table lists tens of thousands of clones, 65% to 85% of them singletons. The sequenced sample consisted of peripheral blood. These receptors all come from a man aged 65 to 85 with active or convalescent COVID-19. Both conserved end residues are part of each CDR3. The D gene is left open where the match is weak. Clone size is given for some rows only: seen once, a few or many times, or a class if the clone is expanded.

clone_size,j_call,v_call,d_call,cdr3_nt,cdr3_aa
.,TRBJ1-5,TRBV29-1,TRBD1,TGCAGCGCCGGAGACAGGGGCAATCAGCCCCAGCATTTT,CSAGDRGNQPQHF
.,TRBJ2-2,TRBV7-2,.,TGTGCCAGCAGCTTCGGGGGGCTGACCGGGGAGCTGTTTTTT,CASSFGGLTGELFF
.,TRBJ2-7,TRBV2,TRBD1,TGTGCCAGCAGGGGCACAGGGGGCAGGTACGAGCAGTACTTC,CASRGTGGRYEQYF
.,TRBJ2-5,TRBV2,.,TGTGCCAGCAGAGGACAGCCGGAAGAGACCCAGTACTTC,CASRGQPEETQYF
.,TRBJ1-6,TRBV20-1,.,TGCAGTGCTAGTCAACAGGGACCTTCACCCCTCCACTTT,CSASQQGPSPLHF
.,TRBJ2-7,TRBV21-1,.,TGTGCCAGCAGCAAATCCCCGGGACAGTCATCCTACGAGCAGTACTTC,CASSKSPGQSSYEQYF
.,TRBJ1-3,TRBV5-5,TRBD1,TGTGCCAGCAGCTTGAGGCAGGGGGTCCCTGGAAACACCATATATTTT,CASSLRQGVPGNTIYF
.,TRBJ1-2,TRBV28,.,TGTGCCAGCAGTTTCCTAACCCGGACTGGAGGATTGCGAGGCTACACCTTC,CASSFLTRTGGLRGYTF
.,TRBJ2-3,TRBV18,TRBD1,TGTGCCAGCTCACCACGTGGGACAGAAGGTCAAGATACGCAGTATTTT,CASSPRGTEGQDTQYF
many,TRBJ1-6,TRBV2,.,TGTGCCAGCAACCCCCTGGCAGGTTCACCCCTCCACTTT,CASNPLAGSPLHF
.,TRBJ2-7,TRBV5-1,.,TGCGCCAGCAGCTTGAGGGGGACCGACTACGAGCAGTACTTC,CASSLRGTDYEQYF
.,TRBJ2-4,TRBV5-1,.,TGCGCCAGCAGCTTCGGAGACAGCAAAAACATTCAGTACTTC,CASSFGDSKNIQYF
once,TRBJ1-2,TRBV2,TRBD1,TGTGCCAGCAGGCTGACAGGGGGCCAGGGCTACACCTTC,CASRLTGGQGYTF